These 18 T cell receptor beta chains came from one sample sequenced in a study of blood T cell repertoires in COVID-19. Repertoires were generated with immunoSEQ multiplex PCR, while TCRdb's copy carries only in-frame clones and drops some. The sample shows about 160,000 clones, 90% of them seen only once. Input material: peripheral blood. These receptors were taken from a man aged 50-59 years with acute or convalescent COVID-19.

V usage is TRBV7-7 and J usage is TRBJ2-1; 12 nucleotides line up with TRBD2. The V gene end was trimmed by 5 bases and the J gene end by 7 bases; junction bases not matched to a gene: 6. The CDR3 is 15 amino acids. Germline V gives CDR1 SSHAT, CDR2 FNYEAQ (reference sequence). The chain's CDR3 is CASSPTSGRQNEQFF. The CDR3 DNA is TGTGCCAGCAGCCCAACTAGCGGGAGGCAGAATGAGCAGTTCTTC.

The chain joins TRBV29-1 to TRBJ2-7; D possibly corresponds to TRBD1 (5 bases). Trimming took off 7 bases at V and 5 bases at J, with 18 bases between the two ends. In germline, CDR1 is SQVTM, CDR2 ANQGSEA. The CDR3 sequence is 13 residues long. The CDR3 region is CSARTDTIHEQYF. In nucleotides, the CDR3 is TGCAGCGCCCGTACGGACACCATTCACGAGCAGTACTTC.

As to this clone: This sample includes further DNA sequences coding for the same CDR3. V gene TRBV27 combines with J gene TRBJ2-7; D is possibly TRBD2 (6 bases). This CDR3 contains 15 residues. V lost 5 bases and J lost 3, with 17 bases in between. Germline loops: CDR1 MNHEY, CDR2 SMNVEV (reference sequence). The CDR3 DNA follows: TGTGCCAGCAGTCGAGTTATCGGGGGACGCTACGAGCAGTACTTC. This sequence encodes CASSRVIGGRYEQYF.

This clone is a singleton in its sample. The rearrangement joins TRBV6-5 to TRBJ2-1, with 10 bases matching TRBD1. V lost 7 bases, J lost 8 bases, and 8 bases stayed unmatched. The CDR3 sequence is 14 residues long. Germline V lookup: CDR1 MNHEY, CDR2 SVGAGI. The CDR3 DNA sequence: TGTGCCAGCATTGCCGGGACAGGGGTCTATGAGCAGTTCTTC. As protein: CASIAGTGVYEQFF.

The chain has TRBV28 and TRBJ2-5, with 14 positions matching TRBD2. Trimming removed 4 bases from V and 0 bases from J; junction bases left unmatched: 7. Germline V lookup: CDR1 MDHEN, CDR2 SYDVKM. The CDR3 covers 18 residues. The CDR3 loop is CASSSGLAGGLYQETQYF. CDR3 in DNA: TGTGCCAGCAGTTCCGGACTAGCGGGGGGCCTGTACCAAGAGACCCAGTACTTC.

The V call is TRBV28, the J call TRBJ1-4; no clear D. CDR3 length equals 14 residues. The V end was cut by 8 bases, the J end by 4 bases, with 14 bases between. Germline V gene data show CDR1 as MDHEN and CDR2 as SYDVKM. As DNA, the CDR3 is TGTGCCAGCGGCGGGGAGCGGAGTAATGAAAAACTGTTTTTT. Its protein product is CASGGERSNEKLFF.

The CDR3 region has the DNA TGTGCCAGCAGCGGACAGGACTTGACGGAGGGCAATCAGCCCCAGCATTTT. Residues: CASSGQDLTEGNQPQHF. The gene calls are TRBV2 and TRBJ1-5, with 7 positions matching TRBD1. V shed 6 bases and J 2 bases; nucleotides not matched to a gene: 13. CDR1 and CDR2 (germline): SNHLY, FYNNEI. This CDR3 is 17 amino acids long.

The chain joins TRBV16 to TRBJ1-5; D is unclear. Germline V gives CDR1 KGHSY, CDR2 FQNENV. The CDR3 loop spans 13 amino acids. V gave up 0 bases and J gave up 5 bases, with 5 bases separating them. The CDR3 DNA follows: TGTGCCAGCAGCCAATCGCTAGATCAGCCCCAGCATTTT. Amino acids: CASSQSLDQPQHF.

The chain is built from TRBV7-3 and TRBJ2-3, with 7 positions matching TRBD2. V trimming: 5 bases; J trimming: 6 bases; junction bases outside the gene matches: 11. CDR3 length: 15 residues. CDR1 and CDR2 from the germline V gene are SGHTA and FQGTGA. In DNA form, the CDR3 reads TGTGCCAGCAGCCCCTGGACTAGAGGTGTGGATACGCAGTATTTT. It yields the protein CASSPWTRGVDTQYF.

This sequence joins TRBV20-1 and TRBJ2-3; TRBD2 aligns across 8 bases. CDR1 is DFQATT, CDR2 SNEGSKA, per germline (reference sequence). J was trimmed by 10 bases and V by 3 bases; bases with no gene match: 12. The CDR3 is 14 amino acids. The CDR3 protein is CSASFSGGPDPQYF. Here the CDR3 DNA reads TGCAGTGCTAGTTTCAGCGGGGGCCCGGATCCGCAGTATTTT.

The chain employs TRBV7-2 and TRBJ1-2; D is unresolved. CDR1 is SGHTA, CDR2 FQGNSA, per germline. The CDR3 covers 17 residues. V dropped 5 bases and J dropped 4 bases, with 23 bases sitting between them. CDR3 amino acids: CASSPDPQASFSYGYTF. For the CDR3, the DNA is TGTGCCAGCAGCCCAGACCCCCAGGCCAGCTTCAGCTATGGCTACACCTTC.

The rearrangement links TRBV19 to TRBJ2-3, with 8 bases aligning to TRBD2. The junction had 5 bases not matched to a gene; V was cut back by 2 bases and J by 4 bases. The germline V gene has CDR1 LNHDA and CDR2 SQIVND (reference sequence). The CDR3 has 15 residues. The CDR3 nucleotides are TGTGCCAGTAGTATAAACGGGAGGGCCGCAGATACGCAGTATTTT. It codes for CASSINGRAADTQYF.

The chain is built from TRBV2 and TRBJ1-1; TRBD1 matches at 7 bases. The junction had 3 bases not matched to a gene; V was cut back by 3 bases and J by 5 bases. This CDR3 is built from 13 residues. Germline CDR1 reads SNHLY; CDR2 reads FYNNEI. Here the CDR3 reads CASSDDRDTEAFF. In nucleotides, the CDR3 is TGTGCCAGCAGTGACGACAGGGATACTGAAGCTTTCTTT. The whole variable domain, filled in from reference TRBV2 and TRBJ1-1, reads EPEVTQTPSHQVTQMGQEVILRCVPISNHLYFYWYRQILGQKVEFLVSFYNNEISEKSEIFDDQFSVERPDGSNFTLKIRSTKLEDSAMYFCASSDDRDTEAFFGQGTRLTVV.

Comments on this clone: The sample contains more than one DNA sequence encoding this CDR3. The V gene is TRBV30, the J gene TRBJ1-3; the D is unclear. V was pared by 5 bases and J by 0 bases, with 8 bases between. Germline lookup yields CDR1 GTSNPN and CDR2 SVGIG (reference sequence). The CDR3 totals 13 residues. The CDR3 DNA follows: TGTGCCTGGTCGGTGAGCTCTGGAAACACCATATATTTT. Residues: CAWSVSSGNTIYF.

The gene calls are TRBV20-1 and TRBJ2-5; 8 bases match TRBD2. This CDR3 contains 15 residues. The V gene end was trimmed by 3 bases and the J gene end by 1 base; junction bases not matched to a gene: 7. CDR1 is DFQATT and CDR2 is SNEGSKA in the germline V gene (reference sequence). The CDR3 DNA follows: TGCAGTGCTAGTGCTTCCCGGGAGGGCCAAGAGACCCAGTACTTC. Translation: CSASASREGQETQYF.

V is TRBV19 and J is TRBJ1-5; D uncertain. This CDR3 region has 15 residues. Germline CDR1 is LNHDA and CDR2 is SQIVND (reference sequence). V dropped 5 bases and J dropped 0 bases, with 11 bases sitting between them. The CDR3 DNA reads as TGTGCCAGTAGTCCCACAGAGAATAGCAATCAGCCCCAGCATTTT. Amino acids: CASSPTENSNQPQHF. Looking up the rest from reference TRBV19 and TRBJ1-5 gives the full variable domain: DGGITQSPKYLFRKEGQNVTLSCEQNLNHDAMYWYRQDPGQGLRLIYYSQIVNDFQKGDIAEGYSVSREKKESFPLTVTSAQKNPTAFYLCASSPTENSNQPQHFGDGTRLSIL.

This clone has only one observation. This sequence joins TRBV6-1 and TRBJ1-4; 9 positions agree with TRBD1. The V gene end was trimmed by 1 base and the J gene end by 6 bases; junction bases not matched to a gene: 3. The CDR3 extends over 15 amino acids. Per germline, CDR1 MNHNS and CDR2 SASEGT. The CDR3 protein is CASSEVWTGDEKLFF. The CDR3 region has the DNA TGTGCCAGCAGTGAAGTTTGGACAGGGGATGAAAAACTGTTTTTT.

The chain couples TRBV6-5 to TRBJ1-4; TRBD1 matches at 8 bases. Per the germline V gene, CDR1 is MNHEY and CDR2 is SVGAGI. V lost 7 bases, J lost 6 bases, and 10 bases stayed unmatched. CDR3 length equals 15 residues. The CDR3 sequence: CASTSRDRRYEKLFF. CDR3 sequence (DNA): TGTGCCAGCACTTCCCGGGACAGGCGGTATGAAAAACTGTTTTTT.